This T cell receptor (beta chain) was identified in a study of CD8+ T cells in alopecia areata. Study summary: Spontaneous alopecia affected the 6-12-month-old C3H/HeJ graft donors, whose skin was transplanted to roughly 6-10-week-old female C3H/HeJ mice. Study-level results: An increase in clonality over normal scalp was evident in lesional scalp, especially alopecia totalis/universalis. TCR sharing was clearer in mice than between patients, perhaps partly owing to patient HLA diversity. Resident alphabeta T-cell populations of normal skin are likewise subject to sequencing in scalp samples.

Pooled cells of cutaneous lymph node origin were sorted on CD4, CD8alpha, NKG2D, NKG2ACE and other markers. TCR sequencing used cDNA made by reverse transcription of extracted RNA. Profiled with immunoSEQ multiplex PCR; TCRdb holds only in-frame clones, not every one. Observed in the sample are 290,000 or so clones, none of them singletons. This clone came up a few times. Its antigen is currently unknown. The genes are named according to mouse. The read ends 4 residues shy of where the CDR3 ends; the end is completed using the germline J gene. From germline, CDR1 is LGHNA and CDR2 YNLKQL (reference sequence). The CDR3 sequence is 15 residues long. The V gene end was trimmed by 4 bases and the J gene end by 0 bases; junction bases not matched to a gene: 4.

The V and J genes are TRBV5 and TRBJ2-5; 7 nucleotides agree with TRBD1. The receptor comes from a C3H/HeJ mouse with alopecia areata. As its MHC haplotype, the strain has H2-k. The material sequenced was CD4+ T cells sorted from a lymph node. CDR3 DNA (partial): TGTGCCAGCAGCCGGGACAGAATTAACCAAGAC. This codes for CASSRDRINQD. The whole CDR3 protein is CASSRDRINQDTQYF.